This TCR beta chain was retrieved from a study of T-cell memory formation after mild COVID-19. On the study more broadly: Each donor largely had its own TCR clusters.

This CDR3 has 19 amino acids. The J segment lost 0 bases and the V segment lost 4 bases, leaving 11 bases of the junction unmatched. Germline V lookup: CDR1 LGHNA, CDR2 YNFKEQ. This clonotype was picked up a small number of times. The 5'RACE method, run with constant-segment primers, produced TCR alpha and TCR beta cDNA libraries (carrying sample barcodes and UMIs). TCRdb re-derived calls from the 5' RACE reads in MiXCR, one entry per CDR3 protein. The sample includes some 120,000 distinct CDR3 sequences, approximately 6.2% of them seen just once. Sequencing was done on a sample of PBMCs or a T cell subset sorted from them (not recorded which). The V call is TRBV4-2, the J call TRBJ1-5, with 11 bases lining up with TRBD1. This TCR was recovered from an adult woman who had mild COVID-19 (a few samples of this study predate the infection). Cell type and time point are not known. This CDR3 is CASSRTGTGGPYSNQPQHF. The CDR3 DNA reads as TGTGCCAGCAGCCGGACCGGGACAGGGGGACCATATAGCAATCAGCCCCAGCATTTT.